Described below is a single T cell receptor (beta chain) sequence and its context. Its antigen remains unknown. The source of the sample is a study of T cells after yellow fever vaccination. Study findings and constraints: The booster response re-showed most primary clones: approximately 95% CD4, approximately 90% CD8.

The V gene's germline CDR1 is LGHNA and CDR2 YSLEER. V was pared by 1 base and J by 0 bases, with 3 bases of the junction left unmatched. The CDR3 totals 16 residues. TCRdb used MiXCR to reprocess the 5' RACE reads, holding one entry per CDR3 protein. Of 300,000 to 350,000 distinct CDR3 sequences detected, 4% appear once; the ten largest clones hold around 24%. The V call is TRBV4-3, the J call TRBJ2-4; TRBD1 agrees at 7 bases. Sample: PBMCs, taken 5 days after the yellow fever booster vaccination. The sequence came from a young man who received the YFV17D yellow fever vaccine. CDR3 residues: CASSQVYRGAKNIQYF. The CDR3, as DNA: TGCGCCAGCAGCCAAGTTTACAGGGGAGCCAAAAACATTCAGTACTTC.